The 25 T cell receptor beta chains below all came from one sample that was sequenced in a study of identical twins. A single record per CDR3 protein comes from TCRdb applying MiXCR to the 5' RACE reads. The repertoire includes about 530,000 distinct CDR3 sequences, roughly 15% of them detected once, and about 0.4% sits in the top ten. A further study also used this sample, focusing on yellow fever vaccine responses in identical twins.

The sequenced sample consisted of CD4+ T cells sorted from blood. The receptors were gathered from a woman aged 18 to 35 in good health.

The chain carries TRBV29-1 and TRBJ2-1; 9 bases line up with TRBD2. The V segment lost 3 bases and the J segment 3 bases; nucleotides outside the gene matches: 12. The CDR3 spans 17 residues. Germline CDR1 reads SQVTM; CDR2 reads ANQGSEA. CDR3 DNA sequence: TGCAGCGTTGATGCATTCGGGCGGGGGGGATACTACAATGAGCAGTTCTTC. It specifies CSVDAFGRGGYYNEQFF.

This chain uses TRBV6-1 with TRBJ2-6, with 7 bases aligning to TRBD1. Trimming cost V 6 bases and J 0 bases; bases outside gene matches: 11. The CDR3 loop spans 18 amino acids. From germline, CDR1 is MNHNS and CDR2 SASEGT. The CDR3 sequence: CASSPTGTALSGANVLTF. The CDR3, as DNA: TGTGCCAGCAGCCCCACCGGGACAGCCCTCTCTGGGGCCAACGTCCTGACTTTC.

The chain joins TRBV7-9 to TRBJ2-1; D is unclear. The CDR3 consists of 14 residues. Germline loops: CDR1 SEHNR, CDR2 FQNEAQ (reference sequence). V lost 1 base, J lost 11 bases, and 15 bases lay in between. The CDR3 bases are TGTGCCAGCAGCTTAGGTGGGAACCCCCATAAGCAGTTCTTC. It translates to CASSLGGNPHKQFF.

This clonotype occurred a few times. The rearrangement joins TRBV20-1 to TRBJ2-2; unclear D gene. Germline values: CDR1 DFQATT, CDR2 SNEGSKA (reference sequence). V shed 3 bases and J shed 2 bases, with 10 bases lying between them. The CDR3 sequence is 14 residues long. CDR3 protein: CSASFGLNTGELFF. In DNA form, the CDR3 reads TGCAGTGCTAGTTTCGGATTAAACACCGGGGAGCTGTTTTTT.

The table lists this clonotype with a few counts. Sequence at one end of the junction differs from germline and may be a read error. This chain uses TRBV6-1 with TRBJ2-1, with a weak D call TRBD1 (6 bases). This CDR3 contains 13 residues. Germline CDR1 reads MNHNS; CDR2 reads SASEGT. The CDR3 bases are TGTGCCAGCAGGCGATCAGGGGTCCCCGTCCTTCTCTTC. Translating it yields CASRRSGVPVLLF.

The chain recombines TRBV27 with TRBJ1-4; 7 bases align to TRBD1. CDR3 length equals 13 residues. V lost 6 bases to trimming and J lost 7 bases; unmatched junction nucleotides: 5. Germline-derived CDR1 and CDR2 are MNHEY and SMNVEV (reference sequence). CDR3: CASRDRLGEKLFF. The DNA for the CDR3 is TGTGCCAGCAGGGACAGGTTGGGTGAAAAACTGTTTTTT.

In nucleotides, the CDR3 is TGTGCCACCAGCAGAGATACAACAGGTTACAATGAGCAGTTCTTC. As protein: CATSRDTTGYNEQFF. The chain uses TRBV15 and TRBJ2-1; perhaps TRBD1 as D (5 bases). Germline CDR1 is LNHNV and CDR2 is YYDKDF (reference sequence). The CDR3 covers 15 residues. V dropped 0 bases and J dropped 4 bases, with 10 bases sitting between them.

The rearrangement uses TRBV10-3 and TRBJ2-1, with TRBD2 matching over 7 bases. The CDR3 is 14 residues long. Germline values: CDR1 ENHRY, CDR2 SYGVKD. The J segment lost 2 bases and the V segment lost 2 bases, leaving 0 bases of the junction unmatched. The CDR3 nucleotides are TGTGCCATCAGTGAGGGACTAGCCTACAATGAGCAGTTCTTC. Translation gives CAISEGLAYNEQFF.

This clonotype was seen more than once but under ten times. The rearrangement uses TRBV5-1 and TRBJ2-5; D gene uncertain. The CDR3 runs 15 residues. The ends were cut back, 0 bases at V and 5 bases at J, with 14 bases in the middle. Germline V gene sequence: CDR1 SGHRS, CDR2 YFSETQ. CDR3 region: CASSLGAFLAETQYF. The CDR3 DNA follows: TGCGCCAGCAGCTTGGGGGCGTTCCTCGCGGAGACCCAGTACTTC. Drawing the rest from reference TRBV5-1 and TRBJ2-5, the complete variable domain is KAGVTQTPRYLIKTRGQQVTLSCSPISGHRSVSWYQQTPGQGLQFLFEYFSETQRNKGNFPGRFSGRQFSNSRSEMNVSTLELGDSALYLCASSLGAFLAETQYFGPGTRLLVL.

The genes are TRBV7-9 and TRBJ2-7; D remains unclear. The CDR3 runs 15 residues. V gave up 3 bases and J gave up 9 bases, with 21 bases separating them. Looked up from germline, CDR1 is SEHNR and CDR2 is FQNEAQ (reference sequence). The CDR3 here is CASSFGVQYYEGQYV. The CDR3 DNA reads TGTGCCAGCAGCTTTGGGGTACAGTACTACGAAGGGCAGTACGTC.

The rearrangement links TRBV15 to TRBJ2-5; D is possibly TRBD2 (5 bases). Germline-derived CDR1 and CDR2 are LNHNV and YYDKDF (reference sequence). Trimming took off 4 bases at V and 1 base at J, with 13 bases between the two ends. The length of the CDR3 is 15 residues. The DNA of the CDR3 is TGTGCCACCAGCACGTCCGTCCGGGGCCAAGAGACCCAGTACTTC. Translated, it gives CATSTSVRGQETQYF.

V is TRBV12-3 or TRBV12-4 and J is TRBJ1-2, with D unclear. The CDR3 has 13 residues. With 1 base removed from V and 1 base from J, the gap between germline ends came to 4 bases. The CDR3 DNA sequence: TGTGCCAGCAGTTTAGGTTATAACTATGGCTACACCTTC. This encodes CASSLGYNYGYTF.

This clonotype was seen more than once but under ten times. The V call is TRBV4-1, the J call TRBJ1-4, with unresolved D. V lost 3 bases to trimming and J lost 0 bases, with 11 bases between them. Germline CDR1 is MGHRA and CDR2 is YSYEKL. The CDR3 has 16 residues. The CDR3 loop reads CASSHRADPTNEKLFF. Written as DNA, the CDR3 is TGCGCCAGCAGCCATCGCGCAGACCCAACTAATGAAAAACTGTTTTTT.

This clonotype was observed many times. V is TRBV20-1 and J is TRBJ2-3; perhaps TRBD2 as D (5 bases). Trimming shortened V by 0 bases and J by 4 bases, and 11 bases separated the two germline ends. The germline CDR1 and CDR2 sequences are DFQATT and SNEGSKA (reference sequence). The CDR3 is made up of 14 amino acids. The CDR3 loop reads CSARDTRVPDTQYF. DNA for the CDR3: TGCAGTGCTAGAGATACGAGGGTCCCAGATACGCAGTATTTT.

This clonotype was counted a few times. V usage is TRBV28 and J usage is TRBJ1-6, with D perhaps TRBD1 (6 bases). V was pared by 3 bases and J by 3 bases, with 15 bases between. The CDR3 covers 17 residues. Germline V gene lookup returns CDR1 MDHEN and CDR2 SYDVKM. The CDR3 sequence: CASSFSGGSHYNSPLHF. In DNA form, the CDR3 reads TGTGCCAGCAGTTTCTCTGGGGGCTCCCACTATAATTCACCCCTCCACTTT.

The gene calls are TRBV6-1 and TRBJ2-1; TRBD1 matches at 7 bases. The junction had 14 bases not matched to a gene; V was cut back by 6 bases and J by 6 bases. CDR1 is MNHNS and CDR2 is SASEGT in the germline V gene. The CDR3 is 16 residues long. In DNA form, the CDR3 reads TGTGCCAGCAGGAGAGGACAGGCCAACCCCTCCAATGAGCAGTTCTTC. It yields the protein CASRRGQANPSNEQFF.

The rearrangement uses TRBV4-2 and TRBJ2-1; perhaps TRBD2 as D (6 bases). The CDR3 has 14 residues. The germline V and J ends were trimmed by 0 bases and 7 bases, with 10 bases remaining between them. From germline, CDR1 is LGHNA and CDR2 YNFKEQ. In DNA form, the CDR3 reads TGTGCCAGCAGCCAAGAATCGCTAGCGAATGAGCAGTTCTTC. Translating it yields CASSQESLANEQFF.

The chain uses TRBV15 and TRBJ2-1; 12 bases match TRBD2. V trimming: 1 base; J trimming: 0 bases; junction bases outside the gene matches: 1. This CDR3 has 17 residues. Germline CDR1 is LNHNV and CDR2 is YYDKDF (reference sequence). The CDR3 sequence is CATSRATSGSSYNEQFF. CDR3 sequence (DNA): TGTGCCACCAGCAGAGCGACTAGCGGGAGCTCCTACAATGAGCAGTTCTTC.

This clonotype has just a few counts. The rearrangement joins TRBV20-1 to TRBJ2-7, with 8 bases identical to TRBD2. This CDR3 is built from 16 residues. The V segment lost 1 base and the J segment 0 bases; nucleotides outside the gene matches: 8. CDR1 is DFQATT and CDR2 is SNEGSKA in the germline V gene (reference sequence). CDR3 nucleotide sequence: TGCAGTGCTAGAGCCTCCGTCGGGGGGGCCTCCTACGAGCAGTACGTC. It specifies CSARASVGGASYEQYV.

This clonotype was counted a few times. The rearrangement links TRBV12-5 to TRBJ2-7, with D possibly TRBD2 on 6 matching bases. The CDR3 is 14 residues long. Germline V gives CDR1 LGHNT, CDR2 FRNRAP. Trimming removed 2 bases at V and 5 bases at J, with 13 bases between. The CDR3 reads CASGLRFGGNEQYF. The CDR3, as DNA: TGTGCTAGTGGTTTGCGTTTCGGGGGAAACGAGCAGTACTTC.

The rearrangement links TRBV7-2 to TRBJ2-1; 10 bases align to TRBD2. The CDR3 covers 16 residues. The germline gives CDR1 SGHTA, CDR2 FQGNSA. The V segment lost 1 base and the J segment 12 bases; nucleotides outside the gene matches: 12. This CDR3 is CASSLGTSGTLVVQFF. The CDR3 bases are TGTGCCAGCAGCTTAGGTACTAGCGGGACCCTAGTAGTGCAGTTCTTC. Drawing the rest from reference TRBV7-2 and TRBJ2-1, the complete variable domain is GAGVSQSPSNKVTEKGKDVELRCDPISGHTALYWYRQSLGQGLEFLIYFQGNSAPDKSGLPSDRFSAERTGGSVSTLTIQRTQQEDSAVYLCASSLGTSGTLVVQFFGPGTRLTVL.

The chain couples TRBV29-1 to TRBJ2-1; D gene uncertain. The CDR3 is made up of 15 amino acids. Looked up from germline, CDR1 is SQVTM and CDR2 is ANQGSEA. Trimming took off 1 base at V and 4 bases at J, with 14 bases between the two ends. In DNA, the CDR3 is TGCAGCGTTGAAGGATGGGGAAGCGCGTACAATGAGCAGTTCTTC. Translation: CSVEGWGSAYNEQFF.

The chain couples TRBV29-1 to TRBJ2-6; possible D gene TRBD2, 6 bases. The CDR3 totals 17 residues. Trimming removed 4 bases at V and 0 bases at J, with 16 bases between. Germline CDR1 reads SQVTM; CDR2 reads ANQGSEA. The CDR3 region has the DNA TGCAGCGTTGGGAGGGACGGTTCTAGCTCTGGGGCCAACGTCCTGACTTTC. Its protein is CSVGRDGSSSGANVLTF.

This clonotype came up a few times. The genes are TRBV20-1 and TRBJ2-3; 9 bases are shared with TRBD1. Trimming removed 4 bases from V and 4 bases from J; junction bases left unmatched: 12. Germline V gene data show CDR1 as DFQATT and CDR2 as SNEGSKA (reference sequence). The CDR3 contains 16 residues. The CDR3 region is CSAKPGQGVWADTQYF. CDR3 bases: TGCAGTGCTAAGCCGGGACAGGGAGTTTGGGCAGATACGCAGTATTTT.

V and J are TRBV28 and TRBJ2-7; D gene uncertain. Germline CDR1 MDHEN, CDR2 SYDVKM. The length of the CDR3 is 14 residues. Trimming removed 1 base from V and 4 bases from J, with 11 bases in between. The CDR3 sequence is CASSLSRLGYEQYF. In nucleotides, the CDR3 is TGTGCCAGCAGTTTATCCCGTTTGGGGTACGAGCAGTACTTC.